The T cell receptor beta chain under discussion was sequenced for a study of molecular identifiers for immune sequencing clone quantification. Study-wide points: Clones of above 20 RNA copies carried over 99% of effector molecules; in naive cells they carried under 1%.

TCRdb processed the PCR reads anew with MiXCR; each CDR3 protein has one entry. The sample holds 45,000 to 55,000 distinct CDR3 sequences, around 33% seen once. A note on this clonotype: Its cognate antigen is unknown. At one boundary the junction diverges from the germline segment, which might be a read error.

The CDR3 is 13 residues long. Germline V lookup: CDR1 SGHAT, CDR2 FQNNGV. The sample was naive CD8+ T cells from blood, with Jurkat cell RNA spiked in. Subset here: FACS-sorted CD8+CD4-CCR7+CD45RA+ naive T cells. The source of this sequence is a human donor in good health. Some libraries in this study had Jurkat cell RNA spiked in. The V call is TRBV11-2, the J call TRBJ2-1, with D perhaps matching TRBD2 (5 bases). The CDR3 sequence is CASSSGSCNEQFF. In DNA form, the CDR3 reads TGTGCCAGCAGCTCGGGGTCCTGCAATGAGCAGTTCTTC.